Below are 11 T cell receptor beta chains sequenced from a single sample in a study of shared clonotypes between healthy human individuals. The data were produced by immunoSEQ multiplex PCR, yet TCRdb's version contains in-frame clones alone and is incomplete. The sample contains about 640,000 clones, about two thirds of which appear only once. Sequenced: memory CD4+ T cells sorted from blood. As for subset: CD45RA-negative fraction. Source of these receptors: a woman aged 25 to 45 in good health.

This clone has a single count. The J gene is TRBJ1-5, the V gene TRBV30; D is undetermined. Trimming cost V 0 bases and J 7 bases, with 10 bases left between them. This CDR3 is built from 13 residues. Germline V gives CDR1 GTSNPN, CDR2 SVGIG (reference sequence). CDR3 coding DNA: TGTGCCTGGAGTGTGGAGGCCACGCAGCCCCAGCATTTT. It codes for CAWSVEATQPQHF.

This clone was observed at least ten times. This chain uses TRBV4-1 with TRBJ1-2; D possibly corresponds to TRBD1 (5 bases). The CDR3 contains 15 residues. Germline V gene data show CDR1 as MGHRA and CDR2 as YSYEKL. V was trimmed by 1 base and J by 5 bases, leaving 14 bases between them. The CDR3 spells CASSQVEGRGYGYTF. CDR3 DNA sequence: TGCGCCAGCAGCCAAGTTGAGGGAAGGGGATATGGCTACACCTTC.

This chain joins TRBV5-5 and TRBJ1-2; D unresolved. Trimming shortened V by 0 bases and J by 4 bases, and 19 bases separated the two germline ends. Germline assignment: CDR1 SGHKS and CDR2 YYEKEE (reference sequence). The CDR3 spans 17 residues. This CDR3 is CASSLASLAASIYGYTF. In DNA, the CDR3 is TGTGCCAGCAGCTTGGCCTCTTTAGCCGCGTCTATCTATGGCTACACCTTC.

The chain carries TRBV7-2 and TRBJ2-1; TRBD1 is a possible D gene (6 bases). The germline V gene encodes CDR1 SGHTA and CDR2 FQGNSA. Trimming left V 5 bases short and J 10 bases short, with 21 bases between. This CDR3 has 15 residues. CDR3 region: CASSRQPGHQAEQFF. CDR3 bases: TGTGCCAGCAGCCGACAACCGGGACACCAGGCGGAGCAGTTCTTC.

V and J are TRBV5-1 and TRBJ2-5; TRBD1 aligns across 11 bases. CDR1 and CDR2 from the germline V gene are SGHRS and YFSETQ. Trimming took 4 bases from V and 3 from J; bases not matched to a gene: 8. The CDR3 sequence is 16 residues long. The CDR3 loop is CASSEGQGAMKETQYF. The CDR3 region has the DNA TGCGCCAGCAGCGAAGGACAGGGGGCTATGAAAGAGACCCAGTACTTC. Based on the CDR3 plus reference TRBV5-1 and TRBJ2-5, the full variable domain is KAGVTQTPRYLIKTRGQQVTLSCSPISGHRSVSWYQQTPGQGLQFLFEYFSETQRNKGNFPGRFSGRQFSNSRSEMNVSTLELGDSALYLCASSEGQGAMKETQYFGPGTRLLVL.

This clone was observed a few times. The V call is TRBV19, the J call TRBJ2-1; D not certain. CDR1 and CDR2 from the germline V gene are LNHDA and SQIVND (reference sequence). This CDR3 has 18 amino acids. Trimming stripped 3 bases from V and 3 bases from J, with 21 bases between. The CDR3 nucleotides read TGTGCCAGTAGTATTGGGTTCTTGGCTCGGACCCTCTACAATGAGCAGTTCTTC. Amino acids: CASSIGFLARTLYNEQFF.

The genes are TRBV29-1 and TRBJ2-3; TRBD2 matches at 7 bases. The germline V gene has CDR1 SQVTM and CDR2 ANQGSEA. V dropped 8 bases and J dropped 2; count of bases not matched to a gene: 7. The CDR3 runs 13 residues. The CDR3 here is CSTSLAVTDTQYF. In nucleotides, the CDR3 is TGCAGCACAAGTCTAGCGGTCACAGATACGCAGTATTTT.

In the case of this clone: Other DNA sequences in the same sample also yield this CDR3. The V and J genes are TRBV19 and TRBJ2-1, with D unresolved. Germline V gives CDR1 LNHDA, CDR2 SQIVND (reference sequence). The CDR3 is 15 residues long. V was shortened by 3 bases and J by 0 bases, with 9 bases between the two germline ends. The CDR3 loop reads CASSIQMSSYNEQFF. The CDR3 DNA sequence: TGTGCCAGTAGTATCCAAATGAGCTCCTACAATGAGCAGTTCTTC.

This rearrangement joins TRBV7-9 to TRBJ1-1; D is ambiguous. Germline values: CDR1 SEHNR, CDR2 FQNEAQ (reference sequence). V was trimmed by 2 bases and J by 7 bases, leaving 11 bases between them. This CDR3 comprises 13 residues. In DNA form, the CDR3 reads TGTGCCAGCAGCTTATTAGGGTATCATGAAGCTTTCTTT. Translating gives CASSLLGYHEAFF.

This clone was counted only a few times. Written as DNA, the CDR3 is TGTGCCAGCAGCCAGAACACAGGGACTAAGCAGTTCTTC. This translates into CASSQNTGTKQFF. The chain carries TRBV7-3 and TRBJ2-1; D is possibly TRBD2 (7 bases). V shed 5 bases and J shed 11 bases, with 16 bases lying between them. The CDR3 extends over 13 amino acids. Germline assignment: CDR1 SGHTA and CDR2 FQGTGA.

This clone has a handful of counts. The chain is built from TRBV6-1 and TRBJ2-7; D is possibly TRBD1 or TRBD2 (6 bases each). Between the trimmed V and J ends, which lost 4 bases and 3 bases, there was a span of 10 bases. The CDR3 is 13 residues long. The germline gives CDR1 MNHNS, CDR2 SASEGT. The CDR3 is CASSAQGGYEQYF. As DNA, the CDR3 is TGTGCCAGCAGTGCACAGGGAGGCTACGAGCAGTACTTC.